A selection of T cell receptor beta chains follows, all from one sample in a study of T cells in Graves' hyperthyroidism and ophthalmopathy. TCRdb reprocessed the multiplex PCR reads via MiXCR and lists one record per CDR3 protein. The sample lists about 690,000 distinct CDR3 sequences, roughly a sixth occurring once. Sequencing was carried out using blood. The receptors derive from a man aged 45 to 65 with Graves' hyperthyroidism. CDR3s leave out the opening cysteine and the closing phenylalanine or tryptophan.

CDR3 protein: ASSGLPGLAETQY
V gene: TRBV9
J gene: TRBJ2-5

CDR3 protein: ASSVIGLGYEQY
V gene: TRBV5-1
J gene: TRBJ2-7

CDR3 protein: ASRDRVEKLF
V gene: TRBV19
J gene: TRBJ1-4

CDR3 protein: ASSFGGNTDTQY
V gene: TRBV28
J gene: TRBJ2-3

CDR3 protein: ASSLVSGDTGELF
V gene: TRBV7-9
J gene: TRBJ2-2

CDR3 protein: AISESAIRGNIQY
V gene: TRBV10-3
J gene: TRBJ2-4

CDR3 protein: ASNLGDMTYGYT
V gene: TRBV5-8
J gene: TRBJ1-2

CDR3 protein: ASSTGSGQPQH
V gene: TRBV5-4
J gene: TRBJ1-5

CDR3 protein: AISPEPPHTQY
V gene: TRBV10-3
J gene: TRBJ2-3

CDR3 protein: ASSLEPGTNEQF
V gene: TRBV11-2
J gene: TRBJ2-1

CDR3 protein: SASSGRSREQY
V gene: TRBV29-1
J gene: TRBJ2-7

CDR3 protein: ASSYSVRSGMSNERF
V gene: TRBV6-2/TRBV6-3
J gene: TRBJ2-1

CDR3 protein: ASSKGLGNYNEQF
V gene: TRBV9
J gene: TRBJ2-1

CDR3 protein: ASSSPTSTGGGARETQY
V gene: TRBV28
J gene: TRBJ2-5

CDR3 protein: ASSPGLVVYEQY
V gene: TRBV10-2
J gene: TRBJ2-7

CDR3 protein: ASSFTSGTPDTQY
V gene: TRBV11-2
J gene: TRBJ2-3

CDR3 protein: ASSFLAGVRQEQY
V gene: TRBV7-6
J gene: TRBJ2-7

CDR3 protein: ASSPFGTGDSYEQY
V gene: TRBV18
J gene: TRBJ2-7

CDR3 protein: ASSPGTGGLEQY
V gene: TRBV11-2
J gene: TRBJ2-7

CDR3 protein: ASSKTSGSEETQY
V gene: TRBV7-8
J gene: TRBJ2-5

CDR3 protein: AISAGRGNEKLF
V gene: TRBV10-3
J gene: TRBJ1-4

CDR3 protein: ASSGLTADTQY
V gene: TRBV7-9
J gene: TRBJ2-3

CDR3 protein: ASSEAAGPHQETQY
V gene: TRBV6-1
J gene: TRBJ2-5

CDR3 protein: ATSDPGAGGQGAYEQY
V gene: TRBV24-1
J gene: TRBJ2-7

CDR3 protein: ASSYKRLGGYT
V gene: TRBV6-5
J gene: TRBJ1-2

CDR3 protein: ASSSGTGVRGYT
V gene: TRBV19
J gene: TRBJ1-2

CDR3 protein: AISVGTNNNEQF
V gene: TRBV10-3
J gene: TRBJ2-1

CDR3 protein: AIRGRGSLY
V gene: TRBV10-3
J gene: TRBJ2-7

CDR3 protein: AWSDLTSGSYNEQF
V gene: TRBV30
J gene: TRBJ2-1

CDR3 protein: ASSLGGRGYEQY
V gene: TRBV27
J gene: TRBJ2-7

CDR3 protein: ASSSRGQYNTEAF
V gene: TRBV27
J gene: TRBJ1-1

CDR3 protein: ASSLTGKSGKLF
V gene: TRBV7-6
J gene: TRBJ1-4

CDR3 protein: ASSFESGIWNEQF
V gene: TRBV7-6
J gene: TRBJ2-1

CDR3 protein: ASSLRSNEQF
V gene: TRBV28
J gene: TRBJ2-1

CDR3 protein: ASSQGGLSEKLF
V gene: TRBV4-3
J gene: TRBJ1-4

CDR3 protein: ASSLTSGNTEAF
V gene: TRBV7-2
J gene: TRBJ1-1

CDR3 protein: ASSQKSRVPYEQY
V gene: TRBV3-1
J gene: TRBJ2-7

CDR3 protein: ASRETSGILPGELF
V gene: TRBV2
J gene: TRBJ2-2

CDR3 protein: ASSLWTGGGTDTQY
V gene: TRBV7-3
J gene: TRBJ2-3

CDR3 protein: ASSRSGPSPDEQY
V gene: TRBV12-3/TRBV12-4
J gene: TRBJ2-7

CDR3 protein: ASSQRLAGSTDTQY
V gene: TRBV2
J gene: TRBJ2-3

CDR3 protein: AISEGTSGDYEQY
V gene: TRBV10-3
J gene: TRBJ2-7

CDR3 protein: ASSYGAGGIQETQY
V gene: TRBV6-5
J gene: TRBJ2-5

CDR3 protein: ASSYGPLNQPQH
V gene: TRBV6-2/TRBV6-3
J gene: TRBJ1-5

CDR3 protein: AITALAGLAEQF
V gene: TRBV10-3
J gene: TRBJ2-1

CDR3 protein: ASSFPRTGEHNEQF
V gene: TRBV18
J gene: TRBJ2-1